This T cell receptor beta chain was captured in a study of blood T cell repertoires in COVID-19. About the research overall: Researchers got acute and convalescent COVID-19 samples from the United States, Italy and Spain.

Germline assignment: CDR1 MDHEN and CDR2 SYDVKM. The CDR3 loop spans 17 amino acids. V lost 2 bases to trimming and J lost 2 bases; unmatched junction nucleotides: 11. As originally analysed: Estimated nucleated cell counts came from reference gene primer amplification. The repertoire was sequenced with immunoSEQ multiplex PCR; TCRdb's copy has only in-frame clones and lacks some. The V and J calls and clone size were taken over from that table, and D and trimming were inferred from the DNA. Of about 150,000 clones listed, about 80% are singletons. What was sequenced was peripheral blood. The V and J genes are TRBV28 and TRBJ2-5; TRBD2 matches at 7 bases. The origin of this receptor is a man aged 55-75 years with acute or convalescent COVID-19. CDR3 in DNA: TGTGCCAGCAGTTTAGATTGGCGGGAGTTAAAACAAGAGACCCAGTACTTC. Its protein is CASSLDWRELKQETQYF. Full variable domain (remainder filled in from reference TRBV28 and TRBJ2-5): DVKVTQSSRYLVKRTGEKVFLECVQDMDHENMFWYRQDPGLGLRLIYFSYDVKMKEKGDIPEGYSVSREKKERFSLILESASTNQTSMYLCASSLDWRELKQETQYFGPGTRLLVL.